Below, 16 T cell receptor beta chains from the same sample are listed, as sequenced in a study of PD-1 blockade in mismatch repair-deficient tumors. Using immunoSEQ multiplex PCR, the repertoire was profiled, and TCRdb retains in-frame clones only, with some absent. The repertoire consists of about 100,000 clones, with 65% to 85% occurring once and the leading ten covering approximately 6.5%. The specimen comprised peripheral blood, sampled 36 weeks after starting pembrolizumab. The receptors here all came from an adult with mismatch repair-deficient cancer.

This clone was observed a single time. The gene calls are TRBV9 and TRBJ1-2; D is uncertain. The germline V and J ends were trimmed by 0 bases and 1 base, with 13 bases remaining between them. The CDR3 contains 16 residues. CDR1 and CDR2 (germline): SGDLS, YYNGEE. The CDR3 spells CASSVGPSPDNYGYTF. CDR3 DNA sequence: TGTGCCAGCAGCGTAGGGCCGAGCCCCGATAACTATGGCTACACCTTC.

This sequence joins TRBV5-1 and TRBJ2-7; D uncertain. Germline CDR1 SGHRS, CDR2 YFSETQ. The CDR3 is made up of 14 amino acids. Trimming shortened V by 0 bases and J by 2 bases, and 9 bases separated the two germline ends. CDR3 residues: CASSLEGRAYEQYF. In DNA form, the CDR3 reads TGCGCCAGCAGCTTGGAGGGCAGAGCCTACGAGCAGTACTTC.

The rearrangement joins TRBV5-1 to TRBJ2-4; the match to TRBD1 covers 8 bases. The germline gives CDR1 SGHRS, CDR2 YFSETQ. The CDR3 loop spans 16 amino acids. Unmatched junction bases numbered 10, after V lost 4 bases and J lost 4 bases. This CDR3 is CASSAGTGDYKNIQYF. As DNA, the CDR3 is TGCGCCAGCAGCGCCGGGACAGGAGATTATAAAAACATTCAGTACTTC.

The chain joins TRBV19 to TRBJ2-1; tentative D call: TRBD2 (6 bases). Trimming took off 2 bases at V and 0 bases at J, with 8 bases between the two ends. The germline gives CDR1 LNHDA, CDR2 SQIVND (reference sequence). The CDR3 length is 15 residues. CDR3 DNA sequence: TGTGCCAGTAGTATAACAGCGGGCTCCTACAATGAGCAGTTCTTC. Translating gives CASSITAGSYNEQFF.

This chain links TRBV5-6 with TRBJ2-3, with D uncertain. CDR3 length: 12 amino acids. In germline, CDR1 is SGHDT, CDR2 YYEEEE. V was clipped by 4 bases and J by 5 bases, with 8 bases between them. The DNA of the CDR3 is TGTGCCAGCAGCCCTAATGGAGATACGCAGTATTTT. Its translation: CASSPNGDTQYF. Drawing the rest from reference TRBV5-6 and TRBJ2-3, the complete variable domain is DAGVTQSPTHLIKTRGQQVTLRCSPKSGHDTVSWYQQALGQGPQFIFQYYEEEERQRGNFPDRFSGHQFPNYSSELNVNALLLGDSALYLCASSPNGDTQYFGPGTRLTVL.

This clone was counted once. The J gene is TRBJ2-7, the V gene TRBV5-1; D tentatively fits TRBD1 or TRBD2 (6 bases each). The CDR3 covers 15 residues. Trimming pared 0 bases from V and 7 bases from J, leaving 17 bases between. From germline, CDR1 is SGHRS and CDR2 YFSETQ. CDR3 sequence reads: CASSLERGGRGEQYF. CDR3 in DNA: TGCGCCAGCAGCTTGGAACGAGGGGGGCGTGGGGAGCAGTACTTC.

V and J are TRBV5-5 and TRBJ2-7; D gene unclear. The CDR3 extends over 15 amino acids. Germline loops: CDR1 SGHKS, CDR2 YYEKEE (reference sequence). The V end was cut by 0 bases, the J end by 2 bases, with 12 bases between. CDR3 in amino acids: CASSLALLLTYEQYF. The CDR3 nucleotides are TGTGCCAGCAGCTTGGCCCTACTCCTAACCTACGAGCAGTACTTC.

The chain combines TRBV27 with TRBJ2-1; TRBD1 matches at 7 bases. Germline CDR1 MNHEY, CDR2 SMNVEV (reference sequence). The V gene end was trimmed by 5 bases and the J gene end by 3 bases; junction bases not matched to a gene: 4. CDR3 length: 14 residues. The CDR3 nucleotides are TGTGCCAGCAGTCCGGGACAGAGCTACAATGAGCAGTTCTTC. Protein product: CASSPGQSYNEQFF.

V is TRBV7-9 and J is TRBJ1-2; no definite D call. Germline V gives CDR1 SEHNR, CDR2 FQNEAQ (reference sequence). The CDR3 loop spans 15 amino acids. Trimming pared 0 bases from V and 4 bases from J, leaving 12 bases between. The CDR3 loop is CASSLAGITIYGYTF. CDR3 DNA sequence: TGTGCCAGCAGCTTAGCAGGGATAACCATCTATGGCTACACCTTC.

CDR3 region: CASTEGGGNTEAFF. CDR3 DNA: TGTGCCAGCACCGAGGGCGGGGGGAACACTGAAGCTTTCTTT. The V and J genes are TRBV6-5 and TRBJ1-1, with TRBD1 as a possible D gene (5 bases). This CDR3 region has 14 residues. The ends were cut back, 7 bases at V and 1 base at J, with 13 bases in the middle. In germline, CDR1 is MNHEY, CDR2 SVGAGI.

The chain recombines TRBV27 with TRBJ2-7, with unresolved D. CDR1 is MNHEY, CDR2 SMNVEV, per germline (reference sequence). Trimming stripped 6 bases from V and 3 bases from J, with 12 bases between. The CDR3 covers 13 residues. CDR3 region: CASSKGPIYEQYF. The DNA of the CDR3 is TGTGCCAGCAGCAAAGGACCGATCTACGAGCAGTACTTC.

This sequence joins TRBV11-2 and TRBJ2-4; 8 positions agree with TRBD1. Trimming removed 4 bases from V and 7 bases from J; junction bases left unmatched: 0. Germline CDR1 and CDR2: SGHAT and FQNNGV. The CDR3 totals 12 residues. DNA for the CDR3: TGTGCCAGCAGCTGGGACAGGAACATTCAGTACTTC. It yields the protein CASSWDRNIQYF.

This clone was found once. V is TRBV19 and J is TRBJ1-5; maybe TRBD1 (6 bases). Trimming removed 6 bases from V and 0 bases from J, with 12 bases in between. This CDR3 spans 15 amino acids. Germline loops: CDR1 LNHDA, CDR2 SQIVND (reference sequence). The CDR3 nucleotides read TGTGCCAGTAGGGAGGGGGGTTATAGCAATCAGCCCCAGCATTTT. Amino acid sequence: CASREGGYSNQPQHF.

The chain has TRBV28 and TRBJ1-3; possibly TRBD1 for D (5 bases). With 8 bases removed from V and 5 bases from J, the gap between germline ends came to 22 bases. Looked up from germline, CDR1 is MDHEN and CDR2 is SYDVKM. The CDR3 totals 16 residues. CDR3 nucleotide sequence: TGTGCCAGCTCCATAGGGTCCGGGACGCTTAGAAACACCATATATTTT. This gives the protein CASSIGSGTLRNTIYF.

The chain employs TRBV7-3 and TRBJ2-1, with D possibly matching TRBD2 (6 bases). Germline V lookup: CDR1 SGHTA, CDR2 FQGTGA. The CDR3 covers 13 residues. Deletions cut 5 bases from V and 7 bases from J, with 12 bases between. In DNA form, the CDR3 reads TGTGCCAGCAGCCCCTCACGGGGGAATGAGCAGTTCTTC. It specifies CASSPSRGNEQFF.

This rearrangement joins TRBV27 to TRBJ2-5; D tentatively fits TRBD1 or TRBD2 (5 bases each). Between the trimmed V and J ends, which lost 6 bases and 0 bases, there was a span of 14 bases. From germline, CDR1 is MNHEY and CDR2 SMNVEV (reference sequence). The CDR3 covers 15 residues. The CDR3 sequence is CASSSRGSYQETQYF. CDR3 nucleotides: TGTGCCAGCAGCTCCCGGGGCAGTTACCAAGAGACCCAGTACTTC.